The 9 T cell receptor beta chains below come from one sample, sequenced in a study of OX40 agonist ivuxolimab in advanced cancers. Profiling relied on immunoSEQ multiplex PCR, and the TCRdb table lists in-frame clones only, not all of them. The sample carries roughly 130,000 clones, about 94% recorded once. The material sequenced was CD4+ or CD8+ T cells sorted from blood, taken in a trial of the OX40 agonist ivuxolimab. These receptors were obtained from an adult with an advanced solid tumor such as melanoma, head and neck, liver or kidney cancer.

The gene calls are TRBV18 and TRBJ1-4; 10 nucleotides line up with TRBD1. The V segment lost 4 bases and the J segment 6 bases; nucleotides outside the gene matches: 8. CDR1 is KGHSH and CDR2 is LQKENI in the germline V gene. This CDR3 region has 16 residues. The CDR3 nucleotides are TGTGCCAGCTCACTCTCAGGACAGGGGGTCGATGAAAAACTGTTTTTT. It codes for CASSLSGQGVDEKLFF.

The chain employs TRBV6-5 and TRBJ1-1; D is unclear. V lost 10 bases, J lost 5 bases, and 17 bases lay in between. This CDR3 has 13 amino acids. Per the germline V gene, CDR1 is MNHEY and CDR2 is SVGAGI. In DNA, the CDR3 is TGTGCCAACCCTGATGGGTCGGGAACTGAAGCTTTCTTT. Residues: CANPDGSGTEAFF.

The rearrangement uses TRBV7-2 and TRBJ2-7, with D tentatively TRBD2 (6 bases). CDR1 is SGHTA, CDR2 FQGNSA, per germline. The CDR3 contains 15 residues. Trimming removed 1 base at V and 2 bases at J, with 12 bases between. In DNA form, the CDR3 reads TGTGCCAGCAGCTTAGACGCGACTAGGACCTACGAGCAGTACTTC. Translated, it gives CASSLDATRTYEQYF.

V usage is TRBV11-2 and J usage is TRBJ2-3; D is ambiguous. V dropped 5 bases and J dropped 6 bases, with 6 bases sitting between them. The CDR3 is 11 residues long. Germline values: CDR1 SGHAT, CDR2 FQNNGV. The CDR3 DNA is TGTGCCAGCAGCCCCAGGGATACGCAGTATTTT. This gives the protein CASSPRDTQYF.

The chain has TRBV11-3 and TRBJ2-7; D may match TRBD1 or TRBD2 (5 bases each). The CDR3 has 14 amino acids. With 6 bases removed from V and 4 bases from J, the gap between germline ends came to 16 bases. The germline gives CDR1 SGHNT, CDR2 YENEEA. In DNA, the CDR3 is TGTGCCAGCAGTTACGCATCGGGGCGGTACGAGCAGTACTTC. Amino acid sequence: CASSYASGRYEQYF.

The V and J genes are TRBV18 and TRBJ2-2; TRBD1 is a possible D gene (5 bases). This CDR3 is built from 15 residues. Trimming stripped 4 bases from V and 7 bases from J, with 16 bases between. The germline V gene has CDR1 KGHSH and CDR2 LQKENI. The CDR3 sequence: CASSRNAGQYGELFF. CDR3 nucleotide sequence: TGTGCCAGCTCACGTAATGCAGGGCAATACGGGGAGCTGTTTTTT.

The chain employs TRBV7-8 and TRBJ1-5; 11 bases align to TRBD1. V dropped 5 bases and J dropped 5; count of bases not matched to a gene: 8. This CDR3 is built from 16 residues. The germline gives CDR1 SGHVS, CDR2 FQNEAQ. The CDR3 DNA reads TGTGCCAGCAGCCGCCACTCGGGACAGGGGGATCAGCCCCAGCATTTT. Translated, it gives CASSRHSGQGDQPQHF.

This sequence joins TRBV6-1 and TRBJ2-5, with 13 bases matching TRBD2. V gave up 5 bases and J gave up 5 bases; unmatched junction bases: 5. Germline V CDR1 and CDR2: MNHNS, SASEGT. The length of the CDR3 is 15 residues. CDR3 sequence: CASSRLAGGLETQYF. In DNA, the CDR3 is TGTGCCAGCAGTCGACTAGCGGGAGGACTTGAGACCCAGTACTTC.

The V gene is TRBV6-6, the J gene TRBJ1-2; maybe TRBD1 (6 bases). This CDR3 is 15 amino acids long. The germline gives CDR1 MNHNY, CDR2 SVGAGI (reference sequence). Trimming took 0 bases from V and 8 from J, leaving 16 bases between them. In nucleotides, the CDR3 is TGTGCCAGCAGTTACTCGAAACAGGGAGGGGACGGCTACACCTTC. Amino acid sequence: CASSYSKQGGDGYTF.